Following are 4 T cell receptor beta chains from one sample sequenced in a study of T cell clonality in common variable immunodeficiency. Repertoires were generated with immunoSEQ multiplex PCR, while TCRdb's copy carries only in-frame clones and drops some. The sample offers approximately 44,000 clones and no singletons, the top ten holding roughly 2.9%. The sequenced sample was peripheral blood mononuclear cells. These receptors were obtained from a person aged 18 to 70 in good health.

This clone was recorded at least ten times. The read comes to an end 3 residues before the CDR3 does, leaving the germline J gene to fill in the end. The rearrangement joins TRBV4-1 to TRBJ2-7; 9 bases match TRBD1. The CDR3 covers 14 residues. V lost 3 bases, J lost 5 bases, and 5 bases stayed unmatched. Per the germline V gene, CDR1 is MGHRA and CDR2 is YSYEKL. CDR3 residues: CASSQGQGPDEQYF. CDR3 DNA, as far as it was read: TGCGCCAGCAGCCAGGGACAGGGCCCCGACGAG.

This clone occurred many times. The CDR3 end falls 3 residues outside the read, so it is completed with the germline J gene. J is TRBJ2-7 and V is TRBV11-2, with unresolved D. The CDR3 spans 14 residues. Trimming shortened V by 7 bases and J by 5 bases, and 18 bases separated the two germline ends. Per germline, CDR1 SGHAT and CDR2 FQNNGV. CDR3 bases read: TGTGCCAGCACCAATCTCCGTGCGCCCCACGAG. Protein sequence: CASTNLRAPHE. The full CDR3 is CASTNLRAPHEQYF.

This clone has just a few counts. The sequenced fragment ends 3 residues before the CDR3 boundary, so the rest is inferred from the germline J gene. The rearrangement links TRBV5-1 to TRBJ2-5; maybe TRBD2 (5 bases). This CDR3 has 15 amino acids. From germline, CDR1 is SGHRS and CDR2 YFSETQ. The V and J ends lost 0 bases and 1 base respectively, with 10 bases between them. The covered CDR3 bases are TGCGCCAGCAGCTTGGTTCGGGGATCCCAAGAGACC. This encodes CASSLVRGSQET. The whole CDR3 sequence reads CASSLVRGSQETQYF.

This CDR3 reads CASSPPVPDTYTF. The covered CDR3 bases are TGTGCCAGCTCACCACCGGTCCCAGATACC. The chain employs TRBV18 and TRBJ1-2; D is unresolved. The CDR3 end lies 3 residues beyond the end of the read and is filled in from the germline J gene. The CDR3 has 13 amino acids. Germline CDR1 is KGHSH and CDR2 is LQKENI.